This record looks at one T cell receptor beta chain sequence and its context. This specimen belongs to a study of OX40 agonist ivuxolimab in advanced cancers. Data came from immunoSEQ multiplex PCR; TCRdb stores just in-frame clones and leaves some out. The sample lists just under 65,000 clones; roughly 89% were seen once. The sequencing here drew on CD4+ or CD8+ T cells sorted from blood, taken in a trial of the OX40 agonist ivuxolimab. This receptor was identified in an adult with an advanced solid tumor such as melanoma, head and neck, liver or kidney cancer.

This CDR3 is CASSLRQVQYF. Here the CDR3 DNA reads TGTGCCAGTAGTCTCCGACAGGTTCAGTACTTC. The gene calls are TRBV19 and TRBJ2-4; D possibly corresponds to TRBD1 (6 bases). CDR1 and CDR2 from the germline V gene are LNHDA and SQIVND (reference sequence). V lost 5 bases and J lost 11, with 10 bases in between. The length of the CDR3 is 11 residues.